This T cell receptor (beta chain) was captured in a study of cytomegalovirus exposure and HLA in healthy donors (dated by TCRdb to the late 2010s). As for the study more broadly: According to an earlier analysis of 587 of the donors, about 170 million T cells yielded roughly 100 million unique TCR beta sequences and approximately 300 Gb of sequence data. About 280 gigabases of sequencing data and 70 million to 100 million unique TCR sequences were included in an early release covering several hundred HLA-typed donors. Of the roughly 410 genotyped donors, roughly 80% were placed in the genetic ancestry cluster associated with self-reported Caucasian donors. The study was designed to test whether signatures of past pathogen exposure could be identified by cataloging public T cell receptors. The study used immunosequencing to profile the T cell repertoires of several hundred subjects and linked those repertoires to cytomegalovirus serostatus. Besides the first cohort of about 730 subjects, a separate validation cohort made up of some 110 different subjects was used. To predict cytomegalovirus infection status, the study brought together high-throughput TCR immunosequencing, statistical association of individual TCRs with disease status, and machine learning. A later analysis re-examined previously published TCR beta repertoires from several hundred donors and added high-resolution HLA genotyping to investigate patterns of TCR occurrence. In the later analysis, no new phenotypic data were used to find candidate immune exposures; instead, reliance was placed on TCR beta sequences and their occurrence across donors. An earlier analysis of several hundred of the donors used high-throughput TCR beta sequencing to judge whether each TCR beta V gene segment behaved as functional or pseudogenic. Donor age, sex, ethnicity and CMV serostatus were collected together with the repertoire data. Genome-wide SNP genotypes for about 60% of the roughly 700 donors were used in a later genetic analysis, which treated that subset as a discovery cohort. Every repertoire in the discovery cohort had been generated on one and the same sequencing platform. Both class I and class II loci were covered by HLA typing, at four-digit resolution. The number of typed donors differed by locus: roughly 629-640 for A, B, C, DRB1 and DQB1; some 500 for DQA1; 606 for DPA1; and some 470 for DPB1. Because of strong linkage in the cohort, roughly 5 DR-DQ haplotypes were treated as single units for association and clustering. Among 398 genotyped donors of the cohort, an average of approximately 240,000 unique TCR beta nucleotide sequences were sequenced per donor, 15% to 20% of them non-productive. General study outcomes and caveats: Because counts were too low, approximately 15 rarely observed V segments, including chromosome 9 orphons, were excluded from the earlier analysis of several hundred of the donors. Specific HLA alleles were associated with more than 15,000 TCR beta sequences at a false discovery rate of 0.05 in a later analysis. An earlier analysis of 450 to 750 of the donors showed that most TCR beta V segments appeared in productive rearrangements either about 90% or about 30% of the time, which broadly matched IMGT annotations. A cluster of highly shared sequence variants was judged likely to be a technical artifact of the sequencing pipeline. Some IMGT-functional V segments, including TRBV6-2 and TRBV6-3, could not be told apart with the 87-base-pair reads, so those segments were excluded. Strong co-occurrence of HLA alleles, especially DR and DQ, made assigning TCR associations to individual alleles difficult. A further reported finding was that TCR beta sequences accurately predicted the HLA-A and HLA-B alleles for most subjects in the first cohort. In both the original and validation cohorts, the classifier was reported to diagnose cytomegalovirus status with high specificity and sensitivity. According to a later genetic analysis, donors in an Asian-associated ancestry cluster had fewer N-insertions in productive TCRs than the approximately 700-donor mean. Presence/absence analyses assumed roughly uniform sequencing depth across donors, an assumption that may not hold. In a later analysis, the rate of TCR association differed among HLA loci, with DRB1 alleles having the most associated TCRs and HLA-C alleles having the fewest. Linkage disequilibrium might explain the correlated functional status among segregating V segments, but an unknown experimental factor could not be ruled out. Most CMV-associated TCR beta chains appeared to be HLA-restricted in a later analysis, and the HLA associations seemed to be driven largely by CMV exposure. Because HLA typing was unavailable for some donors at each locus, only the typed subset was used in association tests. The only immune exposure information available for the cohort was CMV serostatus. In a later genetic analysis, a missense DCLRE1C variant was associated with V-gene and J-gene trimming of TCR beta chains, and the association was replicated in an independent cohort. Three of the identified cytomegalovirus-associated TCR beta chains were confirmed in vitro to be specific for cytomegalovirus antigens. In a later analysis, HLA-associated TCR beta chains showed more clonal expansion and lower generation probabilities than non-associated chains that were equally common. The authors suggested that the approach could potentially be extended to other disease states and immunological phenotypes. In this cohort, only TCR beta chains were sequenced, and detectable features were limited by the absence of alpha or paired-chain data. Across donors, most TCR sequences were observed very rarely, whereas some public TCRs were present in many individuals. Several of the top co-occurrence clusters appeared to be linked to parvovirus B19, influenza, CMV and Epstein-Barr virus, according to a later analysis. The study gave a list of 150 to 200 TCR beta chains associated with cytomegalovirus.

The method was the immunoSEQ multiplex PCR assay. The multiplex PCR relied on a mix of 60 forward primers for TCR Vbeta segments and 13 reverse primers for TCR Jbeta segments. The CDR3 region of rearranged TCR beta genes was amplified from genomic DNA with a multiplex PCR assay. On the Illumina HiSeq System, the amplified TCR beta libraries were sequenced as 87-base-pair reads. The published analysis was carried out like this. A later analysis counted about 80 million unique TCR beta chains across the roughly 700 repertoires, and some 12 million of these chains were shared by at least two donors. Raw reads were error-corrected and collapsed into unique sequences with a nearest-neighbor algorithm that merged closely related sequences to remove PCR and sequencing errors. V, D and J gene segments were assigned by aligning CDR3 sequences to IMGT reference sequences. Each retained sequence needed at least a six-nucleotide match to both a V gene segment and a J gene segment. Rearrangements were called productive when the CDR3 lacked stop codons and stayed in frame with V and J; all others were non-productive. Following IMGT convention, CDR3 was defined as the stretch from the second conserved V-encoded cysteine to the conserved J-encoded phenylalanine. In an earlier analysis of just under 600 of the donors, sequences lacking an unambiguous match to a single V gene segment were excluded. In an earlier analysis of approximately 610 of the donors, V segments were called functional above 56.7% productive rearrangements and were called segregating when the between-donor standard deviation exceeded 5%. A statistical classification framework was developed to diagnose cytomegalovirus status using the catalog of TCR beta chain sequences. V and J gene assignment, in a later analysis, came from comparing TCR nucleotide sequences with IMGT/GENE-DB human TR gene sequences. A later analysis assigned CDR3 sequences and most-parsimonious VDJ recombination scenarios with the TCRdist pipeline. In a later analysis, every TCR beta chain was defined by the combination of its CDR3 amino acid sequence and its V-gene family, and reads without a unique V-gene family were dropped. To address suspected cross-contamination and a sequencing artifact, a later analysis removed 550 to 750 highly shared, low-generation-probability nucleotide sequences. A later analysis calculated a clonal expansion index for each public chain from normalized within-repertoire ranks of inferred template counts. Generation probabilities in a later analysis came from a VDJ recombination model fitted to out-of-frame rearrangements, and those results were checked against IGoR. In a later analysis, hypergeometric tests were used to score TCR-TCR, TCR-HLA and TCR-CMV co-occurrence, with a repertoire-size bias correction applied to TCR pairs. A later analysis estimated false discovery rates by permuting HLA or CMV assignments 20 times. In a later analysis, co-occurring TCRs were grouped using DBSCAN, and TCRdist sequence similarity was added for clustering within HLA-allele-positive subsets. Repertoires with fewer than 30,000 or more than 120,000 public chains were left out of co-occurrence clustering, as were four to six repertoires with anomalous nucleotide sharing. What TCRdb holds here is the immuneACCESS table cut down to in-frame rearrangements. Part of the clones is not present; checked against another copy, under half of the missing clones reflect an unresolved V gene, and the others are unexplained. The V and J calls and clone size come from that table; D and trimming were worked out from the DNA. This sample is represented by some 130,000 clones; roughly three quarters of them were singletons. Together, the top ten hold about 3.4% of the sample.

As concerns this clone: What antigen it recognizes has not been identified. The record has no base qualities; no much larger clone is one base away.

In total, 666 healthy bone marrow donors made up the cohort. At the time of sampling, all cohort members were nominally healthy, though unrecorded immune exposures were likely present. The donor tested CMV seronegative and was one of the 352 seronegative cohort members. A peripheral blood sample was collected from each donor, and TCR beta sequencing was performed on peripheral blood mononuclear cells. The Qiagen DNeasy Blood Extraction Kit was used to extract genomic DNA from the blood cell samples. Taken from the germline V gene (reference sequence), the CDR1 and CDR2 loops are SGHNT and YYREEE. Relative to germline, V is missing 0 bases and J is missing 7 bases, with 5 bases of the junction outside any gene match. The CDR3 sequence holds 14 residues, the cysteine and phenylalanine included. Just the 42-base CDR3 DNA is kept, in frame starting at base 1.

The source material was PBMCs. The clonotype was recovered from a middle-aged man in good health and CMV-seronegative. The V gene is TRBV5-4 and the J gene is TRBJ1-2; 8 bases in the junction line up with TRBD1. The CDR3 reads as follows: CASSLAGQGFGYTF. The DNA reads TGTGCCAGCAGCTTGGCCGGACAGGGTTTTGGCTACACCTTC.